This T cell receptor (beta chain) was retrieved from a study of read filtering for tumor transcriptome and immune sequencing. Study summary: The cohort had about 16 men and some 13 women aged about 47 to 80, mean approximately 66 years. Study observations and caveats: Compared with RNA-seq, IR-seq gave much higher clonotype depth and reliability.

From 350 to 500 ng of RNA, a library with molecular barcoded alpha/delta and beta/gamma adaptors was made. TCRdb fed the reads into MiXCR, producing one record per CDR3 protein. The table includes over 80,000 distinct CDR3 sequences, 9% to 15% detected once. The germline CDR1 and CDR2 sequences are MNHEY and SVGEGT. CDR3 length: 16 amino acids. With 6 bases removed from V and 3 bases from J, the gap between germline ends came to 18 bases. At the time of active disease, bone marrow was collected from every patient. Worth noting for this clonotype: Its matching antigen is unknown.

Sequenced: a population of CD138-negative cells sorted from bone marrow. The chain uses TRBV6-2 or TRBV6-3 and TRBJ1-3; maybe TRBD1 (6 bases). The receptor was derived from a donor aged 40 or older with multiple myeloma. The CDR3 protein is CASRGSDSGFGNTIYF. The CDR3 bases are TGTGCCAGCAGGGGATCGGACAGCGGATTTGGAAACACCATATATTTT.